This entry concerns a single TCR beta chain. Its antigen remains unidentified. A multiplex PCR was run with 60 Vbeta primers and 13 Jbeta primers. Using immunoSEQ multiplex PCR, the repertoire was profiled, and TCRdb retains in-frame clones only, with some absent. This repertoire shows some 150,000 clones, under 85% found once; its top ten account for approximately 6.3%. The data derive from a study of cytomegalovirus exposure and HLA in healthy donors. In the study overall: Tens of millions of unique TCRs, all from HLA-typed donors, were included in an early release of the data. Findings and limits, study-wide: With later analysis, a missense DCLRE1C variant became linked to TCR beta V- and J-gene trimming.

The source is a woman in her 40s in good health and CMV-seropositive. Sequenced material: PBMCs.

CDR3 region: CASRPGTSGAVENEQFF. CDR3 nucleotides: TGTGCCAGCAGGCCCGGGACTAGCGGGGCGGTTGAGAATGAGCAGTTCTTC. The chain links TRBV7-9 to TRBJ2-1; 13 positions match TRBD2. In germline, CDR1 is SEHNR, CDR2 FQNEAQ (reference sequence). The V and J ends lost 6 bases and 7 bases, in that order; junction bases with no gene match: 12. The length of the CDR3 is 17 residues.